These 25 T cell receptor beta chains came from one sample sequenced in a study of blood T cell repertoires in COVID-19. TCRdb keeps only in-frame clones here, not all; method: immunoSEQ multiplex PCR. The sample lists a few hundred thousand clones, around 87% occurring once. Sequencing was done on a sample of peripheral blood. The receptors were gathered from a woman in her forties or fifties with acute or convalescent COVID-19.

This chain's CDR3 is CSVGSGTYEQYF. The CDR3 region has the DNA TGCAGCGTTGGATCCGGGACCTACGAGCAGTACTTC. The rearrangement links TRBV29-1 to TRBJ2-7; D might be TRBD2 (5 bases). The CDR3 is made up of 12 amino acids. Germline CDR1 and CDR2: SQVTM and ANQGSEA. Trimming stripped 4 bases from V and 2 bases from J, with 9 bases between.

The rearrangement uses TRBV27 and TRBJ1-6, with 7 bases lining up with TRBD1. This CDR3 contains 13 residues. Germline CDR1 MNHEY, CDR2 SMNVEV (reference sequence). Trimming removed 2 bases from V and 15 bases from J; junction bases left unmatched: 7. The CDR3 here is CASSLPGTVVLHF. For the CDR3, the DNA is TGTGCCAGCAGTTTACCCGGGACAGTCGTCCTCCACTTT.

This CDR3 reads CSVDPAGRGEQYF. For the CDR3, the DNA is TGCAGCGTTGACCCAGCGGGAAGAGGCGAGCAGTACTTC. This chain joins TRBV29-1 and TRBJ2-7; 7 bases line up with TRBD2. The V gene's germline CDR1 is SQVTM and CDR2 ANQGSEA. The junction had 8 bases not matched to a gene; V was cut back by 3 bases and J by 6 bases. The CDR3 loop spans 13 amino acids.

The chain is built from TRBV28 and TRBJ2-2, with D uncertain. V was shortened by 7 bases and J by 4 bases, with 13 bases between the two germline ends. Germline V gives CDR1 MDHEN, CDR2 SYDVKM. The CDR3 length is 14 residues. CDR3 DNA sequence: TGTGCCAGCAATAGTCACTCATCCACCGGGGAGCTGTTTTTT. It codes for CASNSHSSTGELFF.

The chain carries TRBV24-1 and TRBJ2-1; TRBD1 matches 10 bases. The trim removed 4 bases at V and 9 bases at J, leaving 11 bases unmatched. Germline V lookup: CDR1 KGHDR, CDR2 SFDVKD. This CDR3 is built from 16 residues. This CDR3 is CATSDPTGTGAPEQFF. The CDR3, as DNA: TGTGCCACCAGTGACCCCACCGGGACAGGGGCGCCTGAGCAGTTCTTC.

CDR3 nucleotide sequence: TGTGCCAGTAGTATGGTGGGACACCAGAATTCACCCCTCCACTTT. Translation gives CASSMVGHQNSPLHF. The chain is built from TRBV19 and TRBJ1-6, with D possibly being TRBD1 (6 bases). The germline gives CDR1 LNHDA, CDR2 SQIVND (reference sequence). V was shortened by 3 bases and J by 7 bases, with 13 bases between the two germline ends. The CDR3 has 15 amino acids.

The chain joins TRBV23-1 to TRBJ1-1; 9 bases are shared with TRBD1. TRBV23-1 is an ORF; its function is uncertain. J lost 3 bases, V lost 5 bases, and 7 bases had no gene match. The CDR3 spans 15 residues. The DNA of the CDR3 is TGCGCCAGCAGTTCGGACAGGGGAGGGGACACTGAAGCTTTCTTT. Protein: CASSSDRGGDTEAFF.

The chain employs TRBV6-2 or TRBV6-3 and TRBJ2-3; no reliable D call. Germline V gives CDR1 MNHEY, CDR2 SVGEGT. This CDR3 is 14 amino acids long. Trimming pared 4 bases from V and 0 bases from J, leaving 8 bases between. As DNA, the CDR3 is TGTGCCAGCAGTTTCCTAAGTAGCACAGATACGCAGTATTTT. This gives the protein CASSFLSSTDTQYF.

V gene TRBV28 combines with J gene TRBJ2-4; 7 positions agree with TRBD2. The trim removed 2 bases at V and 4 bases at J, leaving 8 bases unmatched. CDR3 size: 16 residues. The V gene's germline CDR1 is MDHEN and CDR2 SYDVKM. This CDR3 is CASSLVSSGTKNIQYF. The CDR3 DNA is TGTGCCAGCAGTTTAGTGTCTAGCGGAACTAAAAACATTCAGTACTTC. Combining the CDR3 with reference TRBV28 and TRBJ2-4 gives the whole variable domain DVKVTQSSRYLVKRTGEKVFLECVQDMDHENMFWYRQDPGLGLRLIYFSYDVKMKEKGDIPEGYSVSREKKERFSLILESASTNQTSMYLCASSLVSSGTKNIQYFGAGTRLSVL.

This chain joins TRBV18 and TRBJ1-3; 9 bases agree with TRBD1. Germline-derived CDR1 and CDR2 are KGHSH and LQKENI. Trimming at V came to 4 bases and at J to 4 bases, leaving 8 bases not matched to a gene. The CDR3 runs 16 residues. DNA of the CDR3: TGTGCCAGCTCACTTGGCCCGGGACAGGGAGGAAACACCATATATTTT. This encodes CASSLGPGQGGNTIYF. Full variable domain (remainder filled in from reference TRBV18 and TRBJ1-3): NAGVMQNPRHLVRRRGQEARLRCSPMKGHSHVYWYRQLPEEGLKFMVYLQKENIIDESGMPKERFSAEFPKEGPSILRIQQVVRGDSAAYFCASSLGPGQGGNTIYFGEGSWLTVV.

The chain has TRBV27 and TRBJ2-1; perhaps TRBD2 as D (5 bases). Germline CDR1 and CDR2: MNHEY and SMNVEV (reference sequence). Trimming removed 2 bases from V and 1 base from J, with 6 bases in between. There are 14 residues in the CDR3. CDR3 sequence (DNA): TGTGCCAGCAGTTTAGAGGGTTCCTACAATGAGCAGTTCTTC. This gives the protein CASSLEGSYNEQFF.

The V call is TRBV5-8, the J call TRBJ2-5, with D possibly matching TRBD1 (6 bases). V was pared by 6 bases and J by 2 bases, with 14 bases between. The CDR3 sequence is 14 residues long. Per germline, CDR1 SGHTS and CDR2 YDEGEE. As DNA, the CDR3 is TGTGCCAGCACCTCCCGGACAGAACAAGAGACCCAGTACTTC. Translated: CASTSRTEQETQYF.

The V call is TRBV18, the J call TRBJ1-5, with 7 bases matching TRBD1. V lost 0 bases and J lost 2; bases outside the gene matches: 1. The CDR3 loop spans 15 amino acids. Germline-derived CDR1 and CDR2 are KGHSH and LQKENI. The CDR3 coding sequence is TGTGCCAGCTCACCACCAACAGGGGGCAATCAGCCCCAGCATTTT. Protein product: CASSPPTGGNQPQHF.

Here the CDR3 DNA reads TGTGCCAGCAGCTTTATGAGGGAGGGTGGGTATGGCTACACCTTC. Translation gives CASSFMREGGYGYTF. This chain links TRBV7-2 with TRBJ1-2; unclear D gene. The V end lost 3 bases, the J end lost 5 bases, and 16 bases lay between the germline ends. The CDR3 has 15 amino acids. Germline-derived CDR1 and CDR2 are SGHTA and FQGNSA.

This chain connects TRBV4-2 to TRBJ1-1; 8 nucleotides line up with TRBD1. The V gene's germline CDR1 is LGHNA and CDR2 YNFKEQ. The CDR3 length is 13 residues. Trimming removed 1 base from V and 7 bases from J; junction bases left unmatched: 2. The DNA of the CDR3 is TGTGCCAGCAGCCAAGGGGGACAGGTTGAAGCTTTCTTT. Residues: CASSQGGQVEAFF.

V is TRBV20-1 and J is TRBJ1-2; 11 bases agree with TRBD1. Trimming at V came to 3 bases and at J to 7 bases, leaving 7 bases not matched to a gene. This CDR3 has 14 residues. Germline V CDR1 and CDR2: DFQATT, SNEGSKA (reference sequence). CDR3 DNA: TGCAGTGCTAGTGAAGGACAGGGGGCATTTGGCTACACCTTC. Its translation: CSASEGQGAFGYTF.

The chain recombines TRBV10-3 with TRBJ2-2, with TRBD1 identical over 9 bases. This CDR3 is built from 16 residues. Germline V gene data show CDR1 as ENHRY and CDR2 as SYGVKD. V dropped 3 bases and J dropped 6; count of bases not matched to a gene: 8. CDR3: CAISDQQGATAGELFF. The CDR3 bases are TGTGCCATCAGTGACCAACAGGGGGCCACGGCCGGGGAGCTGTTTTTT.

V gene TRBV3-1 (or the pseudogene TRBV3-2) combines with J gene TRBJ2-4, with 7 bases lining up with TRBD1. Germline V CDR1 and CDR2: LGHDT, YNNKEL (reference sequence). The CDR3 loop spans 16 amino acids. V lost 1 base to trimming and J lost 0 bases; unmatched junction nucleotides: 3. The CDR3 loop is CASSQAGQLAKNIQYF. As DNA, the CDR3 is TGTGCCAGCAGCCAAGCGGGACAGCTAGCCAAAAACATTCAGTACTTC.

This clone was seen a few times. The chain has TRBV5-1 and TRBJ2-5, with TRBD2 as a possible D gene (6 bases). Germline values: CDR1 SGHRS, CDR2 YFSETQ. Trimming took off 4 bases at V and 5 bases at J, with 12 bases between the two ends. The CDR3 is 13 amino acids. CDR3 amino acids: CASSQTSGETQYF. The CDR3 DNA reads TGCGCCAGCAGCCAGACTAGTGGGGAGACCCAGTACTTC.

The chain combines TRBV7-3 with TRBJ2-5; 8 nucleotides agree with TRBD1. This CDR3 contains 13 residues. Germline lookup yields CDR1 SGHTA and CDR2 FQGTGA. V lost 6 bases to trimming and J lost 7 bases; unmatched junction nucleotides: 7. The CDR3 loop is CASSQNTGGTQYF. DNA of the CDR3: TGTGCCAGCAGTCAGAATACAGGGGGGACCCAGTACTTC.

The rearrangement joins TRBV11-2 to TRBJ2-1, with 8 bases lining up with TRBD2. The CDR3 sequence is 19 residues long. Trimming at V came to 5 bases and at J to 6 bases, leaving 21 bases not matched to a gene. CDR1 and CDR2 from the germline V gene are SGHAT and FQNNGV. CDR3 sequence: CASSHRRDTRAGDSNEQFF. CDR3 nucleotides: TGTGCCAGCAGCCACCGGAGGGACACGAGAGCGGGAGATAGCAATGAGCAGTTCTTC.

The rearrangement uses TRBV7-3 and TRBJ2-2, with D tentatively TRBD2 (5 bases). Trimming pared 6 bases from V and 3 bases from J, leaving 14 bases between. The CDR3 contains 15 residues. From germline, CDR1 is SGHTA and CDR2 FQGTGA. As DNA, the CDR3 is TGTGCCAGCAGACGCGGTGGGAGTCACACCGGGGAGCTGTTTTTT. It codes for CASRRGGSHTGELFF.

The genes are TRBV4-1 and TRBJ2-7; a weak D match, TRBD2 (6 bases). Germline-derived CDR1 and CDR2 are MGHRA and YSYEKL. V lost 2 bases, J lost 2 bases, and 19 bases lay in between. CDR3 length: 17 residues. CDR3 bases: TGCGCCAGCAGCCAACCCCCCAGACTAGGGAACCCCTACGAGCAGTACTTC. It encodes CASSQPPRLGNPYEQYF.

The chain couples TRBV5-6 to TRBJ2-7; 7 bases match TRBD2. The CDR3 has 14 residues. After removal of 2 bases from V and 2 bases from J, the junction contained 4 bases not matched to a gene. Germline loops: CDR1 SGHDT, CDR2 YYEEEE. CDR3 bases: TGTGCCAGCAGCTTCACTAGCGCGACCTACGAGCAGTACTTC. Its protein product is CASSFTSATYEQYF.

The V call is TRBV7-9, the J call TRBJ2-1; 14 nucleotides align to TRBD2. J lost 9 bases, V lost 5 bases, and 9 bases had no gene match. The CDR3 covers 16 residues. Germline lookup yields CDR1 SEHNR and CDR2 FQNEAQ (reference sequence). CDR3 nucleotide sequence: TGTGCCAGCAGCCCACCGGGACTAGCGGGAGCTAGTGAGCAGTTCTTC. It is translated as CASSPPGLAGASEQFF.